The following is a T cell receptor beta chain sequence with its context. Its antigen is not known. Assay used: immunoSEQ multiplex PCR; TCRdb lists only in-frame clones, some missing. The table includes nearly 400,000 clones, approximately 89% detected once. CDR1 SGHDN and CDR2 FVKESK come from the germline V gene. CDR3 length equals 15 residues. V lost 1 base and J lost 9; bases outside the gene matches: 6. Specified treatment: 19 received Ad26.COV2.S at low or high dose, single or two shots; about 5 received placebo; per-sample allocation not given. On day 63 after the first injection, vaccine and placebo recipients gave samples. This Boston cohort included adults aged 18-55 years. The shot given was an Ad26 vector that makes Wuhan-strain SARS-CoV-2 spike. The data belong to a study of Ad26.COV2.S vaccination and SARS-CoV-2 variants. Regarding the study as a whole: Breadth and depth estimates from TCRs may understate total T cell responses. Reportedly, spike-specific CD8+ and CD4+ T cell responses achieved substantial breadth once vaccination had taken place.

Source: peripheral blood, taken in a trial of Ad26.COV2.S vaccine versus placebo. The sequence was collected from a person aged 18-65 years who received the Ad26.COV2.S COVID-19 vaccine or a placebo. The genes are TRBV14 and TRBJ2-1; 10 positions agree with TRBD2. The DNA for the CDR3 is TGTGCCAGCAGCCAAGGGCTAGCGGGAGTCTCTGAGCAGTTCTTC. This encodes CASSQGLAGVSEQFF.